This T cell receptor (beta chain) stems from a study of vaccination effects on CD4 cells after COVID-19. Antigen-specific CD4+ T cells expanded by the ViraFEST assay with viral peptide pools were then sequenced. Following an approximately 9-day culture, CD4+ T cells were purified. Vaccine recipients lacked prior SARS-CoV-2 infection and had negative nucleocapsid antibodies. The CDR3 consists of 16 residues. CDR1 SGHVS and CDR2 FQNEAQ come from the germline V gene. V lost 4 bases to trimming and J lost 1 base, with 14 bases between them. The assay was immunoSEQ multiplex PCR, and TCRdb's table has in-frame clones only and misses some. Counted here are 40,000 to 45,000 clones, over 60% occurring once; the ten biggest clones make up 2.9%. Details on this clone: Its cognate antigen is unknown.

This sample comprised CD4+ T cells from PBMCs cultured with HCoV-NL63 spike peptides, obtained before COVID-19 vaccination. This clonotype was sampled from a human donor who received a COVID-19 vaccine. The chain joins TRBV7-8 to TRBJ1-5; weak D call: TRBD1 (5 bases). The CDR3 sequence is CASSSSGVLSNQPQHF. In DNA form, the CDR3 reads TGTGCCAGCAGCTCCTCGGGGGTCTTAAGCAATCAGCCCCAGCATTTT.